This passage covers 3 T cell receptor beta chains from one sample sequenced in a study of graft-versus-host responses after intestinal transplantation. For these TCRs, the target antigens are not known. Assay used: immunoSEQ multiplex PCR; TCRdb lists only in-frame clones, some missing. The sample contains some 87,000 clones, 85% to 95% of which appear only once. Source: unstimulated CD8+ T cells sorted from spleen or lymph node cells, taken before transplant. The receptors derive from a human donor who was the organ donor for an intestinal transplant.

The chain carries TRBV27 and TRBJ2-1, with TRBD2 matching 9 bases. J was trimmed by 6 bases and V by 6 bases; bases with no gene match: 3. Germline V CDR1 and CDR2: MNHEY, SMNVEV (reference sequence). CDR3 size: 13 residues. The CDR3 region is CASRTSGFNEQFF. The CDR3, as DNA: TGTGCCAGCAGGACTAGCGGATTCAATGAGCAGTTCTTC.

The rearrangement links TRBV27 to TRBJ2-1; D may be TRBD1 (6 bases). This CDR3 contains 11 residues. Germline V lookup: CDR1 MNHEY, CDR2 SMNVEV (reference sequence). The germline V and J ends were trimmed by 8 bases and 7 bases, with 9 bases remaining between them. CDR3 residues: CASLRGNEQFF. CDR3 nucleotide sequence: TGTGCCAGCCTCAGGGGTAATGAGCAGTTCTTC.

The CDR3 spells CASSMGERGGTDTQYF. The CDR3 DNA is TGTGCCAGCAGCATGGGGGAGCGGGGTGGTACAGATACGCAGTATTTT. The chain is built from TRBV13 and TRBJ2-3; 7 nucleotides align to TRBD2. Germline V gene lookup returns CDR1 PRHDT and CDR2 FYEKMQ (reference sequence). There are 16 residues in the CDR3. V shed 5 bases and J 3 bases; nucleotides not matched to a gene: 11. Full variable domain (rest looked up from reference TRBV13 and TRBJ2-3): AAGVIQSPRHLIKEKRETATLKCYPIPRHDTVYWYQQGPGQDPQFLISFYEKMQSDKGSIPDRFSAQQFSDYHSELNMSSLELGDSALYFCASSMGERGGTDTQYFGPGTRLTVL.